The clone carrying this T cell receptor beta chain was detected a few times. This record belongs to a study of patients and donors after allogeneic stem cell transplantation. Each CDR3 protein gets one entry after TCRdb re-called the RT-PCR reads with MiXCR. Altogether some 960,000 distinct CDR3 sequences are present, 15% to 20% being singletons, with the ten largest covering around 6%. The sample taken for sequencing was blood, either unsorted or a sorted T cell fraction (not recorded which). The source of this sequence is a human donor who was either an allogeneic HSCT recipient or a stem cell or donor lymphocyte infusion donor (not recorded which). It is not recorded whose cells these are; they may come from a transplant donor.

The CDR3 DNA follows: TGCAGCGCCCTATCGGACCTCAATCAGCCCCAGCATTTT. Protein product: CSALSDLNQPQHF. The chain carries TRBV29-1 and TRBJ1-5; D unresolved. V dropped 7 bases and J dropped 3 bases, with 13 bases sitting between them. This CDR3 is 13 amino acids long. The V gene's germline CDR1 is SQVTM and CDR2 ANQGSEA.